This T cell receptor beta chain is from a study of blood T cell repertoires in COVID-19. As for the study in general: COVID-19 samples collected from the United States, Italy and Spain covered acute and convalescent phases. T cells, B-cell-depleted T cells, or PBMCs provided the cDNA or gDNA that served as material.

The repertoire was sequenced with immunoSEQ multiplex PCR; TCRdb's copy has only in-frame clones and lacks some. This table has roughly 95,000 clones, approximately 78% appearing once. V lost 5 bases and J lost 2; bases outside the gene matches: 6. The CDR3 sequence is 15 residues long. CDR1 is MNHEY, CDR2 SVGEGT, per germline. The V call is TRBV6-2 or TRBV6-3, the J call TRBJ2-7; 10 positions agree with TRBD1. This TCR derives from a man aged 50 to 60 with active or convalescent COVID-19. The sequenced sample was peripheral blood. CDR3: CASSRTGGVTYEQYF. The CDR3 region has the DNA TGTGCCAGCAGTCGGACAGGGGGAGTAACCTACGAGCAGTACTTC.